Below, one T cell receptor (beta chain) is given with its context. Its antigen is as yet unknown. The data stem from a study of metastatic and nonmetastatic thyroid tumors. Study details: Repertoire comparisons spanned blood and tumor or nodule tissue from malignant and benign thyroid patients.

Authors' data handling: To classify distant metastasis in papillary thyroid cancer, a model was built from CDR3 differences across clinicopathological groups. MiXCR re-clonotyped the PCR reads for TCRdb. None of the V and J calls come from the authors' own analysis; TCRdb made them. The table lists around 30,000 clones, roughly 17% of them singletons. General study points: Reported TCR beta diversity, measured in blood and tumor, was significantly higher for malignant thyroid tumors than for benign nodules.

Prior to thyroid surgery, none of the patients had received any treatment. The germline V and J ends were trimmed by 0 bases and 0 bases, with 14 bases remaining between them. From germline, CDR1 is KGHSH and CDR2 LQKENI. This CDR3 contains 17 residues. This TCR derives from a female donor with papillary thyroid cancer or a benign thyroid nodule (not recorded which). Some clones in this sample may be carry-over from other donors' samples. The V and J genes are TRBV18 and TRBJ1-2; weak D call: TRBD1 (5 bases). The sample taken for sequencing was blood. The DNA of the CDR3 is TGTGCCAGCTCACCACCGGTACAGGCTTTTTCTAACTATGGCTACACCTTC. Amino acids: CASSPPVQAFSNYGYTF.